This T cell receptor beta chain is drawn from a study of blood T cell repertoires in COVID-19. Study at large: From T cells, B-cell-depleted T cells, or PBMCs came the material, which was cDNA or gDNA.

Assay used: immunoSEQ multiplex PCR; TCRdb lists only in-frame clones, some missing. This table has 90,000 or so clones, approximately 91% appearing once. Patients of the Seattle cohort, enrolled during active infection, were followed longitudinally. The sample was peripheral blood. This clonotype originated in a man between 60 and 70 years old with COVID-19, enrolled during active disease.

The CDR3 is CASSPQGQGYNYGYTF. The CDR3 DNA is TGTGCCAGCTCACCACAAGGGCAGGGCTATAACTATGGCTACACCTTC. V and J are TRBV18 and TRBJ1-2, with a weak D call TRBD1 (5 bases). V was clipped by 1 base and J by 1 base, with 13 bases between them. Germline assignment: CDR1 KGHSH and CDR2 LQKENI. CDR3 length equals 16 residues.